The 30 T cell receptor beta chains below were found in one sample sequenced in a study of cytomegalovirus exposure and HLA in healthy donors. Primers: 60 Vbeta forward and 13 Jbeta reverse. Generated by immunoSEQ multiplex PCR, the TCRdb table keeps only in-frame clones and is missing some. The table has about 150,000 clones, roughly 76% seen once. The sequenced sample was PBMCs. The receptor source for this set is a woman in her twenties or thirties in good health and CMV-seronegative.

The CDR3 loop is CASSYQTGVGYEQYF. The CDR3 bases are TGTGCCAGCAGTTACCAGACAGGGGTCGGCTACGAGCAGTACTTC. The chain couples TRBV6-5 to TRBJ2-7, with 8 positions matching TRBD1. The length of the CDR3 is 15 residues. The germline CDR1 and CDR2 sequences are MNHEY and SVGAGI. Trimming at V came to 2 bases and at J to 3 bases, leaving 6 bases not matched to a gene.

The genes are TRBV5-1 and TRBJ2-2, with D possibly matching TRBD2 (5 bases). The CDR3 spans 14 residues. Between the trimmed V and J ends, which lost 3 bases and 5 bases, there was a span of 11 bases. CDR1 and CDR2 (germline): SGHRS, YFSETQ. The DNA for the CDR3 is TGCGCCAGCAGCTGGGTTCGGGGAACCGGGGAGCTGTTTTTT. Encoded protein: CASSWVRGTGELFF.

This chain links TRBV1 with TRBJ2-7; TRBD2, as called in the table, went unchecked against the DNA. TRBV1 is a pseudogene. The CDR3 is 15 amino acids. The chain's CDR3 is CTSSGRLALLREQYF. The CDR3 nucleotides are TGCACCAGCAGCGGCCGACTAGCCCTCCTACGAGAGCAGTACTTC.

V gene TRBV18 combines with J gene TRBJ1-1; 7 bases match TRBD1. This CDR3 comprises 14 residues. Germline CDR1 is KGHSH and CDR2 is LQKENI. After removal of 5 bases from V and 5 bases from J, the junction contained 8 bases not matched to a gene. This CDR3 is CASSSQPGGTEAFF. The CDR3 DNA reads TGTGCCAGCTCATCACAGCCAGGGGGGACTGAAGCTTTCTTT. Full variable domain (rest looked up from reference TRBV18 and TRBJ1-1): NAGVMQNPRHLVRRRGQEARLRCSPMKGHSHVYWYRQLPEEGLKFMVYLQKENIIDESGMPKERFSAEFPKEGPSILRIQQVVRGDSAAYFCASSSQPGGTEAFFGQGTRLTVV.

V gene TRBV18 combines with J gene TRBJ1-1, with D perhaps TRBD1 (5 bases). CDR3 size: 14 residues. Germline assignment: CDR1 KGHSH and CDR2 LQKENI. The germline V and J ends were trimmed by 1 base and 4 bases, with 10 bases remaining between them. DNA of the CDR3: TGTGCCAGCTCACCACAGGGGTGGGGCACTGAAGCTTTCTTT. Encoded protein: CASSPQGWGTEAFF.

This sequence joins TRBV6-1 and TRBJ2-2; D is uncertain. CDR3 length: 15 residues. Trimming took 5 bases from V and 6 from J, leaving 16 bases between them. Germline CDR1 is MNHNS and CDR2 is SASEGT. CDR3 DNA sequence: TGTGCCAGCAGTCTATCTTTTGCCCTGGCCGGGGAGCTGTTTTTT. Residues: CASSLSFALAGELFF.

The genes are TRBV9 and TRBJ2-7; 11 bases are a match to TRBD2. Germline trimming cut 3 bases from V and 2 bases from J; bases unmatched to any gene: 10. Germline loops: CDR1 SGDLS, CDR2 YYNGEE. CDR3 length: 17 residues. The CDR3: CASSAGPGTSGTYEQYF. The CDR3 region has the DNA TGTGCCAGCAGCGCGGGCCCTGGGACTAGCGGAACCTACGAGCAGTACTTC.

V and J are TRBV27 and TRBJ2-3; D may be TRBD1 (7 bases). The ends were cut back, 7 bases at V and 7 bases at J, with 27 bases in the middle. Germline CDR1 is MNHEY and CDR2 is SMNVEV (reference sequence). This CDR3 comprises 17 residues. In nucleotides, the CDR3 is TGTGCCAGCACTCATTTAGGGCGGGACAGCGTAACTTATACGCAGTATTTT. Translation: CASTHLGRDSVTYTQYF.

The chain links TRBV10-3 to TRBJ2-7, with D possibly being TRBD2 (6 bases). V was cut by 3 bases and J by 5 bases, with 8 bases left in between. Germline assignment: CDR1 ENHRY and CDR2 SYGVKD. The CDR3 runs 12 residues. The CDR3 region is CAISDGGDEQYF. The CDR3 region has the DNA TGTGCCATCAGTGATGGAGGGGACGAGCAGTACTTC.

This rearrangement joins TRBV4-3 to TRBJ1-1, with D possibly matching TRBD1 (5 bases). CDR3 size: 14 residues. Germline CDR1 reads LGHNA; CDR2 reads YSLEER. Trimming took off 4 bases at V and 5 bases at J, with 14 bases between the two ends. The CDR3 here is CASSRGPGLTEAFF. Written as DNA, the CDR3 is TGCGCCAGCAGCCGAGGACCGGGACTGACTGAAGCTTTCTTT.

V is TRBV15 and J is TRBJ2-2; weak D call: TRBD1 (6 bases). Trimming stripped 5 bases from V and 8 bases from J, with 21 bases between. Germline V CDR1 and CDR2: LNHNV, YYDKDF (reference sequence). The CDR3 spans 16 residues. The chain's CDR3 is CATSFLRSRGRGELFF. The CDR3 DNA reads as TGTGCCACCAGCTTCCTTAGGAGCAGGGGTAGGGGGGAGCTGTTTTTT.

This clone was recorded only once. This chain joins TRBV28 and TRBJ2-7; 12 bases fit TRBD2. CDR1 is MDHEN and CDR2 is SYDVKM in the germline V gene. The CDR3 has 16 residues. V lost 7 bases, J lost 5 bases, and 12 bases stayed unmatched. The CDR3 region has the DNA TGTGCCAGCACCCTCTTTCGACTAGCGGGAGTGCACGAGCAGTACTTC. This encodes CASTLFRLAGVHEQYF.

The chain couples TRBV7-9 to TRBJ2-3; the D gene is possibly TRBD2 (5 bases). Germline V lookup: CDR1 SEHNR, CDR2 FQNEAQ (reference sequence). This CDR3 region has 15 residues. V was shortened by 1 base and J by 0 bases, with 8 bases between the two germline ends. CDR3 nucleotides: TGTGCCAGCAGCTTAGGGGAGACTAGCACAGATACGCAGTATTTT. Translated: CASSLGETSTDTQYF.

The chain links TRBV28 to TRBJ1-5, with D possibly being TRBD1 (6 bases). V shed 6 bases and J shed 7 bases, with 13 bases lying between them. The CDR3 contains 13 residues. The germline gives CDR1 MDHEN, CDR2 SYDVKM. For the CDR3, the DNA is TGTGCCAGCAGCACACAGGGTTTCCAGCCCCAGCATTTT. It encodes CASSTQGFQPQHF.

V and J are TRBV19 and TRBJ2-2; a weak D match, TRBD1 (6 bases). The CDR3 is 15 residues long. The V and J ends lost 1 base and 8 bases respectively, with 14 bases between them. Germline CDR1 is LNHDA and CDR2 is SQIVND (reference sequence). The chain's CDR3 is CASSIGTALRGELFF. The DNA for the CDR3 is TGTGCCAGTAGTATAGGGACAGCCCTTCGGGGGGAGCTGTTTTTT.

The J gene is TRBJ2-7, the V gene TRBV27; the D gene is possibly TRBD1 (6 bases). Trimming pared 3 bases from V and 5 bases from J, leaving 11 bases between. CDR3 size: 13 residues. Germline CDR1 and CDR2: MNHEY and SMNVEV (reference sequence). In nucleotides, the CDR3 is TGTGCCAGCAGTTTTACAGGGATCGACGAGCAGTACTTC. Its protein is CASSFTGIDEQYF.

This clone was seen once. V is TRBV9 and J is TRBJ2-2; D possibly corresponds to TRBD2 (6 bases). CDR1 and CDR2 from the germline V gene are SGDLS and YYNGEE. This CDR3 has 16 amino acids. Trimming stripped 0 bases from V and 6 bases from J, with 15 bases between. The CDR3 sequence is CASSVVSDWGAGELFF. CDR3 coding DNA: TGTGCCAGCAGCGTAGTTAGCGATTGGGGGGCCGGGGAGCTGTTTTTT.

V usage is TRBV5-1 and J usage is TRBJ2-2; 9 nucleotides line up with TRBD1. The germline V gene has CDR1 SGHRS and CDR2 YFSETQ. J lost 11 bases, V lost 4 bases, and 6 bases had no gene match. This CDR3 comprises 13 residues. CDR3 sequence reads: CASSHPTGGELFF. CDR3 in DNA: TGCGCCAGCAGCCATCCGACAGGGGGAGAGCTGTTTTTT.

The J gene is TRBJ2-3, the V gene TRBV9; 12 bases align to TRBD1. The CDR3 is made up of 17 amino acids. Trimming removed 4 bases from V and 5 bases from J; junction bases left unmatched: 11. Looked up from germline, CDR1 is SGDLS and CDR2 is YYNGEE. The CDR3 DNA follows: TGTGCCAGCAGCTTCTCCCCGGGACAGGGGGCTTTAGATACGCAGTATTTT. It yields the protein CASSFSPGQGALDTQYF. Combining the CDR3 with reference TRBV9 and TRBJ2-3 gives the whole variable domain DSGVTQTPKHLITATGQRVTLRCSPRSGDLSVYWYQQSLDQGLQFLIQYYNGEERAKGNILERFSAQQFPDLHSELNLSSLELGDSALYFCASSFSPGQGALDTQYFGPGTRLTVL.

The J gene is TRBJ1-6, the V gene TRBV6-1; D remains unclear. The germline V gene has CDR1 MNHNS and CDR2 SASEGT. Trimming left V 4 bases short and J 9 bases short, with 10 bases between. CDR3 length: 13 amino acids. The CDR3 is CASSAISGSPLHF. Written as DNA, the CDR3 is TGTGCCAGCAGTGCGATTTCGGGTTCACCCCTCCACTTT.

This clone has only a few counts. In the same sample, other DNA sequences code for this CDR3. V usage is TRBV27 and J usage is TRBJ1-1, with D tentatively TRBD1 (5 bases). The CDR3 runs to 14 residues. V lost 2 bases, J lost 0 bases, and 7 bases lay in between. Germline V gene sequence: CDR1 MNHEY, CDR2 SMNVEV (reference sequence). The CDR3, as DNA: TGTGCCAGCAGTTTACAGGGCCTGAACACTGAAGCTTTCTTT. Amino acid sequence: CASSLQGLNTEAFF.

This clone was observed once. The V gene is TRBV7-2, the J gene TRBJ2-7; possible D gene TRBD1, 6 bases. The CDR3 runs to 13 residues. The V end was cut by 5 bases, the J end by 5 bases, with 13 bases between. CDR1 is SGHTA, CDR2 FQGNSA, per germline. The CDR3 protein is CASSPTGIHEQYF. The CDR3, as DNA: TGTGCCAGCAGCCCCACAGGGATCCACGAGCAGTACTTC.

This rearrangement joins TRBV7-2 to TRBJ2-2, with 7 bases lining up with TRBD2. Looked up from germline, CDR1 is SGHTA and CDR2 is FQGNSA. V lost 1 base and J lost 3; bases outside the gene matches: 5. This CDR3 spans 16 amino acids. In DNA, the CDR3 is TGTGCCAGCAGCTTAGGGGCGGGAGTGGACACCGGGGAGCTGTTTTTT. Its protein is CASSLGAGVDTGELFF.

This chain links TRBV20-1 with TRBJ2-5; possible D gene TRBD1, 6 bases. The DNA end lines up better with TRBJ2-7; the J call may be wrong. From germline, CDR1 is DFQATT and CDR2 SNEGSKA (reference sequence). CDR3 size: 11 residues. The CDR3, as DNA: TGCAGTGCGGACAGCTTCTACGAGCAGTACTTC. Protein sequence: CSADSFYEQYF.

The chain recombines TRBV5-1 with TRBJ2-5; 7 positions match TRBD2. The CDR3 is 15 amino acids. V gave up 3 bases and J gave up 6 bases; unmatched junction bases: 11. Per the germline V gene, CDR1 is SGHRS and CDR2 is YFSETQ. The CDR3 here is CASSWGLSGGQTQYF. The CDR3 region has the DNA TGCGCCAGCAGCTGGGGACTAAGCGGTGGCCAGACCCAGTACTTC. The complete variable domain, with remaining parts taken from reference TRBV5-1 and TRBJ2-5, reads KAGVTQTPRYLIKTRGQQVTLSCSPISGHRSVSWYQQTPGQGLQFLFEYFSETQRNKGNFPGRFSGRQFSNSRSEMNVSTLELGDSALYLCASSWGLSGGQTQYFGPGTRLLVL.

This clone was seen a single time. This chain links TRBV10-3 with TRBJ2-2, with 9 bases matching TRBD2. The trim removed 6 bases at V and 6 bases at J, leaving 5 bases unmatched. Germline-derived CDR1 and CDR2 are ENHRY and SYGVKD. CDR3 length: 14 residues. CDR3 DNA sequence: TGTGCCATCAGGGTAGCGGGAGAGTCCGGGGAGCTGTTTTTT. Its translation is CAIRVAGESGELFF.

This clone was seen just once. The V and J genes are TRBV11-2 and TRBJ2-5; the D gene is possibly TRBD2 (6 bases). The V end lost 5 bases, the J end lost 0 bases, and 7 bases lay between the germline ends. This CDR3 comprises 13 residues. Looked up from germline, CDR1 is SGHAT and CDR2 is FQNNGV. The CDR3 region has the DNA TGTGCCAGCAGCCGGGACTACCAAGAGACCCAGTACTTC. Translating it yields CASSRDYQETQYF.

The chain couples TRBV29-1 to TRBJ1-1; D not resolved. CDR3 size: 11 residues. Germline CDR1 SQVTM, CDR2 ANQGSEA. V lost 4 bases, J lost 3 bases, and 6 bases lay in between. As DNA, the CDR3 is TGCAGCGTTGTAGTGTACACTGAAGCTTTCTTT. As protein: CSVVVYTEAFF.

The CDR3 is CASSLALGQGQGEQYF. DNA for the CDR3: TGTGCCAGCAGCTTGGCCCTGGGACAGGGGCAGGGCGAGCAGTACTTC. The chain employs TRBV5-4 and TRBJ2-7; 10 nucleotides agree with TRBD1. Per the germline V gene, CDR1 is SGHNT and CDR2 is YYREEE (reference sequence). CDR3 length: 16 amino acids. J was trimmed by 6 bases and V by 0 bases; bases with no gene match: 9.

CDR3 in DNA: TGTGCCAGCAGCTTGACAGGGGGCCATCTTGAGCAGTTCTTC. It codes for CASSLTGGHLEQFF. The V gene is TRBV11-2, the J gene TRBJ2-1; 10 positions match TRBD1. In germline, CDR1 is SGHAT, CDR2 FQNNGV. This CDR3 is 14 amino acids long. V lost 3 bases to trimming and J lost 9 bases; unmatched junction nucleotides: 5. Filled out from reference TRBV11-2 and TRBJ2-1, the complete variable domain reads EAGVAQSPRYKIIEKRQSVAFWCNPISGHATLYWYQQILGQGPKLLIQFQNNGVVDDSQLPKDRFSAERLKGVDSTLKIQPAKLEDSAVYLCASSLTGGHLEQFFGPGTRLTVL.